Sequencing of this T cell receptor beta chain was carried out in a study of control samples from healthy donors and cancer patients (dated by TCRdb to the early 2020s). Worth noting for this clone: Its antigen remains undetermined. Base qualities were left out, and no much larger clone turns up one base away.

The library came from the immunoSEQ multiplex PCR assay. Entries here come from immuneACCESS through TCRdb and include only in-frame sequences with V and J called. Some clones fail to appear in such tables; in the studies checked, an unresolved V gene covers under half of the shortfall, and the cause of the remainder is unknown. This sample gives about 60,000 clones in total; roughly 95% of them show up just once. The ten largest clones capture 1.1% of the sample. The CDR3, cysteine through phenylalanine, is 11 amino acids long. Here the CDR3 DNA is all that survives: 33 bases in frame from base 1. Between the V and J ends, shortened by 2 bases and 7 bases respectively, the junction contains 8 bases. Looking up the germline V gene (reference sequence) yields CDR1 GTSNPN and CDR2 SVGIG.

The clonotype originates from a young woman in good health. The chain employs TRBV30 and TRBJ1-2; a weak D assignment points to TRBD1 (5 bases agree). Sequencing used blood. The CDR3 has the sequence CAWSFGGGYTF. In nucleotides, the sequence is TGTGCCTGGAGTTTCGGGGGTGGCTACACCTTC.